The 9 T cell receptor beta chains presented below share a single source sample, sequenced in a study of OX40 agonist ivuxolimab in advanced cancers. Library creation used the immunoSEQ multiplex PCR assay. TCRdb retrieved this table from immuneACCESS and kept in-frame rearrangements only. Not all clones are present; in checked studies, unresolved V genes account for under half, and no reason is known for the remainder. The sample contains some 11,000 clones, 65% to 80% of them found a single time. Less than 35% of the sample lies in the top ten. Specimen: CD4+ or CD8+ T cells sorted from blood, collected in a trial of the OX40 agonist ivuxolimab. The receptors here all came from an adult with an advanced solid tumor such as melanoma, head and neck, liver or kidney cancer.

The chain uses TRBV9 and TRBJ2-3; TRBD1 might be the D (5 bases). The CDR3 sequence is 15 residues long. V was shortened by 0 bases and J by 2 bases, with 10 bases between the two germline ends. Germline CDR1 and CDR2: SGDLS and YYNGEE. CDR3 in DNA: TGTGCCAGCAGCGTAGAAGGGGCATACACAGATACGCAGTATTTT. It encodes CASSVEGAYTDTQYF.

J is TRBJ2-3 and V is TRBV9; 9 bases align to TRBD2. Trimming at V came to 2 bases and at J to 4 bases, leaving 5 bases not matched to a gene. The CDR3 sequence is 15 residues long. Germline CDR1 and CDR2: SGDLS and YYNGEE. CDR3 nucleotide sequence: TGTGCCAGCAGCGTCGGCGGGGGGGTATCAGATACGCAGTATTTT. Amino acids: CASSVGGGVSDTQYF.

Here the CDR3 reads CASRPQGARDYGYTF. The DNA for the CDR3 is TGTGCCAGCAGGCCTCAGGGGGCGAGGGACTATGGCTACACCTTC. The chain uses TRBV28 and TRBJ1-2; 8 nucleotides match TRBD1. Germline trimming cut 6 bases from V and 3 bases from J; bases unmatched to any gene: 9. The CDR3 runs to 15 residues. CDR1 is MDHEN, CDR2 SYDVKM, per germline.

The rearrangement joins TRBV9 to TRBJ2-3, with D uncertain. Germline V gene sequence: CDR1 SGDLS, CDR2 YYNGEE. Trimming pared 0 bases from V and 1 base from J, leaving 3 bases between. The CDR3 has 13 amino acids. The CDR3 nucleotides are TGTGCCAGCAGCGTAGCGGGCACAGATACGCAGTATTTT. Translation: CASSVAGTDTQYF.

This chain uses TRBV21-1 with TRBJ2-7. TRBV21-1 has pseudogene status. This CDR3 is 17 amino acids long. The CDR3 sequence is CASSKWGVRLRSYEQYF. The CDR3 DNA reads TGTGCCAGCAGCAAATGGGGCGTGAGACTACGCTCCTACGAGCAGTACTTC.

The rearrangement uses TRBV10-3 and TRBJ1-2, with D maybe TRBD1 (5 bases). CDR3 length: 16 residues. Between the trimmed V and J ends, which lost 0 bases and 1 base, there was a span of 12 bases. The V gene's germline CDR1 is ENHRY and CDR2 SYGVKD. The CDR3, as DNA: TGTGCCATCAGTGAGTCGGAGGCAGGGCGTAACTATGGCTACACCTTC. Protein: CAISESEAGRNYGYTF.

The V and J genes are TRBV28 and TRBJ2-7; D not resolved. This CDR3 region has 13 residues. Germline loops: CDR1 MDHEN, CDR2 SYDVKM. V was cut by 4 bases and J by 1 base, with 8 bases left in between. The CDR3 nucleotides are TGTGCCAGCAGTTCACCGCAGTCCTACGAGCAGTACTTC. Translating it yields CASSSPQSYEQYF.

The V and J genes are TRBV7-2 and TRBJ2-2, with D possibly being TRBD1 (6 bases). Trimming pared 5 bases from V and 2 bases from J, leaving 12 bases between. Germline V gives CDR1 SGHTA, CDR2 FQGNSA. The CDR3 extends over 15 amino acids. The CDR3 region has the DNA TGTGCCAGCAGCACCCGACAGGTCAACACCGGGGAGCTGTTTTTT. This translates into CASSTRQVNTGELFF. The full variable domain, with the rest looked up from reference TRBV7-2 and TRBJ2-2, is GAGVSQSPSNKVTEKGKDVELRCDPISGHTALYWYRQSLGQGLEFLIYFQGNSAPDKSGLPSDRFSAERTGGSVSTLTIQRTQQEDSAVYLCASSTRQVNTGELFFGEGSRLTVL.

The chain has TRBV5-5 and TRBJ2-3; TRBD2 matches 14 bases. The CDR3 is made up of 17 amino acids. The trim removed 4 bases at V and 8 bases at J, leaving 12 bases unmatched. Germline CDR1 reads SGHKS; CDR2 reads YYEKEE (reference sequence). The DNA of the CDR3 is TGTGCCAGCAGCGACCCGACTAGCGGGAGGGCCGGTGGTACGCAGTATTTT. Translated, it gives CASSDPTSGRAGGTQYF.